Listed below are T cell receptor beta chains from one sample, sequenced in a study of CD8 T cells in ankylosing spondylitis. TCRdb passed the 5' RACE reads through MiXCR, listing each CDR3 protein once. The sample shows roughly 100,000 distinct CDR3 sequences, 8% to 10% of them seen only once. The sample consisted of blood, either unsorted or a sorted T cell fraction (not recorded which). These receptors were obtained from a male donor with ankylosing spondylitis or in good health (not recorded which). CDR3s include the opening cysteine and the closing phenylalanine or tryptophan. D genes are given only for firm matches. Size tells how often a clone was seen (once, few, many) or the class of an expanded clone, and some rows leave it out.

v_call	j_call	d_call	clone_size	cdr3_nt	cdr3_aa
TRBV5-1	TRBJ2-1	TRBD2	many	TGCGCCAGCAGCTCCGGACTAGCGGGAGATGAGCAGTTCTTC	CASSSGLAGDEQFF
TRBV7-7	TRBJ2-7	TRBD2	many	TGTGCTAGCAGCCAACTAGCGGGAGCCTACGAGCAGTACTTC	CASSQLAGAYEQYF
TRBV12-3/TRBV12-4	TRBJ2-2	-	few	TGTGCCAGCAGTTTAGATCAGGGGGGGGACACCGGGGAGCTGTTTTTT	CASSLDQGGDTGELFF
TRBV20-1	TRBJ2-7	TRBD2	few	TGCAGTGCTAGTCCCTTCCGCCTAGCGGGGGGGGGCGAGCAGTACTTC	CSASPFRLAGGGEQYF
TRBV20-1	TRBJ2-1	-	many	TGCAGTGCTAGAGATCGGGCCCGGTTAGATGAGCAGTTCTTC	CSARDRARLDEQFF
TRBV20-1	TRBJ1-2	-	many	TGCAGTGCACTACTACAGGGTTTTGATGGCTACACCTTC	CSALLQGFDGYTF
TRBV29-1	TRBJ2-3	-	many	TGCAGCGTTGTGAGGCTAGCGCCTCTTGACACAGATACGCAGTATTTT	CSVVRLAPLDTDTQYF
TRBV10-2	TRBJ1-5	-	many	TGCGCCAGCAGTGAGTCGTTTGCTGGGCCTGGCAATCAGCCCCAGCATTTT	CASSESFAGPGNQPQHF
TRBV12-3/TRBV12-4	TRBJ1-2	-	many	TGTGCCAGCAGCCCCAGTATTGTTTCGGGACGGAGTAACTATGGCTACACCTTC	CASSPSIVSGRSNYGYTF
TRBV9	TRBJ1-2	-	many	TGTGCCAGCAGCGTGGACGCCGCCACTTTTGGCTACACCTTC	CASSVDAATFGYTF
TRBV5-1	TRBJ2-5	-	many	TGCGCCAGCAGCTTGGAGACGGCTCAAGAGACCCAGTACTTC	CASSLETAQETQYF
TRBV6-6	TRBJ1-5	-	few	TGTGCCAGTCTGGGACTCTCAGGCGGTCAGCCCCAGCATTTT	CASLGLSGGQPQHF
TRBV6-2/TRBV6-3	TRBJ2-4	TRBD2	many	TGTGCCAGCAGACCTAATTTCGGACTAGCGGGGGGGCCGGTTCAGTACTTC	CASRPNFGLAGGPVQYF
TRBV20-1	TRBJ2-7	-	many	TGCAGTGCTAGAGCGCAGGGCACCCCCTACGAGCAGTACTTC	CSARAQGTPYEQYF
TRBV9	TRBJ2-7	-	many	TGTGCCAGCAGCGTAGATGGGGTCGGCTCCTACGAGCAGTACTTC	CASSVDGVGSYEQYF
TRBV7-8	TRBJ1-1	TRBD1	many	TGTGCCAGCAGACGGACAGGGACGGGCGGGACCACTGAAGCTTTCTTT	CASRRTGTGGTTEAFF
TRBV4-1	TRBJ1-5	TRBD1	many	TGCGCCAGCAGCCAATGGACAGGGTGGGGCAATCAGCCCCAGCATTTT	CASSQWTGWGNQPQHF
TRBV4-3	TRBJ2-1	-	-	TGCGCCAGCAGCCAAGTTCCCCTAGCATCTGAGCAGTTCTTC	CASSQVPLASEQFF
TRBV7-2	TRBJ2-3	TRBD1	many	TGTGCCAGCAGCTCCCAGACAGGGGAGACAGATACGCAGTATTTT	CASSSQTGETDTQYF
TRBV5-1	TRBJ1-1	-	many	TGCGCCAGCAGCCGAGGGACTGATGACACTGAAGCTTTCTTT	CASSRGTDDTEAFF
TRBV29-1	TRBJ1-2	-	many	TGCAGCGTTGAAGGGGTCCGGCCCCCCTACTATGGCTACACCTTC	CSVEGVRPPYYGYTF
TRBV4-3	TRBJ1-5	-	many	TGCGCCAGCAGCTCGCGATTTGATCAGCCCCAGCATTTT	CASSSRFDQPQHF
TRBV2	TRBJ2-5	-	many	TGTGCCAGCAGTGAAGTAACAGTACAAGAGACCCAGTACTTC	CASSEVTVQETQYF
TRBV12-3/TRBV12-4	TRBJ2-1	-	many	TGTGCCAGCAGTCCCCCGGTCATAAACAATGAGCAGTTCTTC	CASSPPVINNEQFF
TRBV29-1	TRBJ2-1	-	many	TGCAGCGGGCGACCGGGACCCCCCCACAATGAGCAGTTCTTC	CSGRPGPPHNEQFF
TRBV7-2	TRBJ2-3	TRBD2	many	TGTGCCAGCAGTTTAGCGGGAGGGTTTCCAGATACGCAGTATTTT	CASSLAGGFPDTQYF
TRBV4-2	TRBJ2-7	-	many	TGTGCCAGCAGCTCAGGGTATGGGTACGAGCAGTACTTC	CASSSGYGYEQYF
TRBV7-2	TRBJ2-1	-	many	TGTGCCAGCAGCTTAGCGGTCCAGTTGGGCTACAATGAGCAGTTCTTC	CASSLAVQLGYNEQFF
TRBV4-3	TRBJ1-5	TRBD1	many	TGCGCCAGCAGCCAAGGACACTTTGCGGGGACAGGGGGATTCCCCGGAAGCAATCAGCCCCAGCATTTT	CASSQGHFAGTGGFPGSNQPQHF
TRBV4-2	TRBJ2-2	-	many	TGTGCCAGCAGCCAAGCAGCAGCGAACACCGGGGAGCTGTTTTTT	CASSQAAANTGELFF
TRBV28	TRBJ1-2	TRBD1	many	TGTGCCAGCAGTTCCCCTGCCGGGACAGGGGGCTTAAACTATGGCTACACCTTC	CASSSPAGTGGLNYGYTF
TRBV11-1	TRBJ2-7	-	many	TGTGCCAGCAGCTTATCCCGAGGGAACGAGCAGTACTTC	CASSLSRGNEQYF